These 10 T cell receptor beta chains were all obtained from the same sample, sequenced in a study of T-cell reconstitution after alpha-beta-depleted transplantation in children. A library of TCRbeta sequences, prepared with unique molecular identifiers, was generated. TCRdb used MiXCR to reprocess the PCR reads, holding one entry per CDR3 protein. The sample comprises a few hundred thousand distinct CDR3 sequences, 25% to 30% of which are singletons, and less than 40% rests with the top ten. The sequences come from PBMCs, collected before TCRalphabeta/CD19-depleted stem cell transplant. These receptors all stem from a boy in the first two years of life with Wiskott-Aldrich syndrome, due to receive a stem cell transplant.

About this clonotype: One end of the junction does not line up with germline, which may come from a read error. CDR3 sequence: CAISDPGLAGGEQFF. The CDR3 DNA reads TGTGCCATCAGTGACCCGGGACTAGCGGGAGGGGAGCAGTTCTTC. The chain recombines TRBV24-1 with TRBJ2-1, with TRBD2 matching 16 bases. The CDR3 length is 15 residues. The germline gives CDR1 KGHDR, CDR2 SFDVKD.

This clonotype has a handful of counts. V usage is TRBV4-1 and J usage is TRBJ2-1; TRBD2 agrees at 10 bases. Germline V gives CDR1 MGHRA, CDR2 YSYEKL. J lost 4 bases, V lost 0 bases, and 3 bases had no gene match. The CDR3 consists of 16 residues. In nucleotides, the CDR3 is TGCGCCAGCAGCCAAGAAGGGACTAGCGCATACAATGAGCAGTTCTTC. Its translation: CASSQEGTSAYNEQFF.

This clonotype was observed a handful of times. The genes are TRBV6-5 and TRBJ2-2; no firm D call. Trimming pared 5 bases from V and 3 bases from J, leaving 10 bases between. Looked up from germline, CDR1 is MNHEY and CDR2 is SVGAGI. CDR3 length: 14 amino acids. The DNA of the CDR3 is TGTGCCAGCAGTCCGCGGCCTCACACCGGGGAGCTGTTTTTT. Translated, it gives CASSPRPHTGELFF.

This clonotype was seen only once. V and J are TRBV9 and TRBJ2-3, with D possibly matching TRBD2 (6 bases). This CDR3 spans 13 amino acids. The V end lost 5 bases, the J end lost 2 bases, and 9 bases lay between the germline ends. Germline lookup yields CDR1 SGDLS and CDR2 YYNGEE. The CDR3 sequence is CASRGGNTDTQYF. DNA for the CDR3: TGTGCCAGCAGGGGGGGAAACACAGATACGCAGTATTTT.

This clonotype was seen a handful of times. The chain joins TRBV29-1 to TRBJ1-2; 8 nucleotides align to TRBD1. The CDR3 is 12 amino acids. Unmatched junction bases numbered 8, after V lost 7 bases and J lost 7 bases. CDR1 and CDR2 (germline): SQVTM, ANQGSEA. The DNA of the CDR3 is TGCAGCGGCACGGACAGGGTCTCTGGCTACACCTTC. Translation: CSGTDRVSGYTF.

This clonotype was picked up one time. This chain links TRBV7-2 with TRBJ2-5, with TRBD2 identical over 11 bases. The CDR3 spans 15 residues. Germline assignment: CDR1 SGHTA and CDR2 FQGNSA. The V segment lost 5 bases and the J segment 5 bases; nucleotides outside the gene matches: 7. CDR3 region: CASSLSGRDMETQYF. The CDR3 nucleotides read TGTGCCAGCAGCCTTAGCGGGAGGGACATGGAGACCCAGTACTTC.

J is TRBJ2-5 and V is TRBV18; a possible D gene is TRBD2 (5 bases). This CDR3 is built from 18 residues. The germline CDR1 and CDR2 sequences are KGHSH and LQKENI. Trimming cost V 3 bases and J 2 bases, with 22 bases left between them. DNA of the CDR3: TGTGCCAGCTCACCGCCCTCTTCGGGGTTCTCCCATCAAGAGACCCAGTACTTC. It is translated as CASSPPSSGFSHQETQYF.

This chain connects TRBV12-3 or TRBV12-4 to TRBJ2-7; perhaps D is TRBD1 or TRBD2 (6 bases each). The CDR3 consists of 14 residues. Trimming cost V 3 bases and J 0 bases, with 9 bases left between them. The CDR3 spells CASSFRGVSYEQYF. Here the CDR3 DNA reads TGTGCCAGCAGTTTTAGGGGGGTCTCCTACGAGCAGTACTTC.

This clonotype occurred a few times. The rearrangement links TRBV20-1 to TRBJ2-1; 8 bases fit TRBD2. The CDR3 is 15 residues long. CDR1 and CDR2 from the germline V gene are DFQATT and SNEGSKA (reference sequence). V shed 1 base and J 4 bases; nucleotides not matched to a gene: 6. For the CDR3, the DNA is TGCAGTGCTAGAGTCGCTAGCGGGTCGTACAATGAGCAGTTCTTC. This encodes CSARVASGSYNEQFF.

The V call is TRBV4-1, the J call TRBJ2-2; TRBD2 aligns across 8 bases. The CDR3 covers 18 residues. Trimming cost V 5 bases and J 0 bases; bases outside gene matches: 11. CDR1 MGHRA and CDR2 YSYEKL come from the germline V gene. The CDR3 DNA follows: TGCGCCAGCAGCGCTTGGACTAGCCTCCACGCGAACACCGGGGAGCTGTTTTTT. It yields the protein CASSAWTSLHANTGELFF.